This entry lists 23 T cell receptor beta chains sequenced from one sample in a study of shared clonotypes between healthy human individuals (dated by TCRdb to 2020 to 2021). Receptor amplification or capture employed the immunoSEQ multiplex PCR assay. The table was pulled from immuneACCESS by TCRdb, which kept in-frame rearrangements only. Such tables lose some clones; where checked, under half of the loss comes from unresolved V genes, and the rest has no known cause. This sample has fewer than 600,000 clones in its table, and just over 75% of those were observed once. The top ten clonotypes cover more than 10% of the sample. The sample comprised PBMCs. All receptors come from a woman aged 40 to 55 in good health. Some clones in this sample may be carry-over from other donors' samples.

V and J are TRBV5-1 and TRBJ1-3; no reliable D call. CDR1 and CDR2 from the germline V gene are SGHRS and YFSETQ. The CDR3 has 16 residues. V lost 3 bases, J lost 2 bases, and 15 bases lay in between. CDR3 region: CASSSNPAFTGNTIYF. Written as DNA, the CDR3 is TGCGCCAGCAGCTCTAACCCGGCGTTCACTGGAAACACCATATATTTT.

This clone appeared a few times. The chain combines TRBV25-1 with TRBJ1-3; 8 bases match TRBD1. The J call may be in error: the DNA end matches TRBJ2-2 better. This CDR3 is built from 14 residues. CDR1 is MGHDK and CDR2 is SYGVNS in the germline V gene. CDR3 DNA sequence: TGTGCCAGCGGGGACAGGATGAACACCGGGGAGCTGTTTTTT. It specifies CASGDRMNTGELFF.

The chain has TRBV6-6 and TRBJ2-7; TRBD1 or TRBD2 may be the D gene (5 bases each). V was clipped by 5 bases and J by 2 bases, with 10 bases between them. The CDR3 covers 13 residues. Germline V CDR1 and CDR2: MNHNY, SVGAGI (reference sequence). The CDR3 DNA reads TGTGCCAGCAGTGGGACGGCGCCCTACGAGCAGTACTTC. This gives the protein CASSGTAPYEQYF.

The chain recombines TRBV11-2 with TRBJ2-6; D unclear. Germline CDR1 SGHAT, CDR2 FQNNGV. Trimming removed 2 bases at V and 2 bases at J, with 10 bases between. This CDR3 is built from 16 residues. As DNA, the CDR3 is TGTGCCAGCAGCTTATTTGGGGATCCTGGGGCCAACGTCCTGACTTTC. This gives the protein CASSLFGDPGANVLTF.

V gene TRBV7-9 combines with J gene TRBJ2-5; 7 nucleotides match TRBD2. The V gene end was trimmed by 5 bases and the J gene end by 4 bases; junction bases not matched to a gene: 4. The germline gives CDR1 SEHNR, CDR2 FQNEAQ (reference sequence). There are 13 residues in the CDR3. The CDR3 protein is CASSTSARETQYF. As DNA, the CDR3 is TGTGCCAGCAGCACTAGCGCCCGAGAGACCCAGTACTTC.

This clone has at least ten counts. Other DNA sequences in this specimen translate into the identical CDR3. The chain carries TRBV29-1 and TRBJ2-2, with D tentatively TRBD2 (6 bases). Germline CDR1 is SQVTM and CDR2 is ANQGSEA. The CDR3 has 13 amino acids. V gave up 7 bases and J gave up 5 bases, with 14 bases separating them. The CDR3 spells CSADQGGTGELFF. The CDR3, as DNA: TGCAGCGCAGACCAGGGAGGTACCGGGGAGCTGTTTTTT.

There are many counts of this clone. The chain recombines TRBV9 with TRBJ1-1; D is unclear. This CDR3 region has 14 residues. In germline, CDR1 is SGDLS, CDR2 YYNGEE. The V and J ends lost 3 bases and 4 bases respectively, with 13 bases between them. The CDR3 DNA reads TGTGCCAGCAGCGCCCCTGCCGCGGGCACTGAAGCTTTCTTT. Translating gives CASSAPAAGTEAFF.

The V gene is TRBV5-1, the J gene TRBJ2-2; TRBD2 is a possible D gene (5 bases). CDR3 size: 15 residues. The ends were cut back, 2 bases at V and 5 bases at J, with 13 bases in the middle. The germline gives CDR1 SGHRS, CDR2 YFSETQ. In DNA, the CDR3 is TGCGCCAGCAGCTTTTCGGGATTGGGTACCGGGGAGCTGTTTTTT. This gives the protein CASSFSGLGTGELFF.

Worth noting for this clone: The sample holds other DNA sequences that translate to the same CDR3. V is TRBV2 and J is TRBJ2-5; D call uncertain. The V gene lost 3 bases and the J gene lost 3 bases, with 2 bases spanning the gap. This CDR3 is 11 amino acids long. Germline V lookup: CDR1 SNHLY, CDR2 FYNNEI. CDR3 loop: CASSEEETQYF. DNA of the CDR3: TGTGCCAGCAGTGAGGAAGAGACCCAGTACTTC.

The rearrangement joins TRBV7-9 to TRBJ2-7, with 7 positions matching TRBD1. Germline V gene sequence: CDR1 SEHNR, CDR2 FQNEAQ (reference sequence). Trimming took 5 bases from V and 3 from J; bases not matched to a gene: 4. This CDR3 region has 13 residues. CDR3 sequence: CASSTAGGYEQYF. The CDR3 region has the DNA TGTGCCAGCAGCACCGCAGGGGGCTACGAGCAGTACTTC.

This clone was recorded a few times. Other DNA sequences from this sample encode an identical CDR3 as well. V and J are TRBV18 and TRBJ2-5; D is ambiguous. Trimming took off 2 bases at V and 0 bases at J, with 1 base between the two ends. The CDR3 is 12 residues long. Germline V CDR1 and CDR2: KGHSH, LQKENI. As DNA, the CDR3 is TGTGCCAGCTCACCAGACCAAGAGACCCAGTACTTC. Translation gives CASSPDQETQYF. The complete variable domain, with remaining parts taken from reference TRBV18 and TRBJ2-5, reads NAGVMQNPRHLVRRRGQEARLRCSPMKGHSHVYWYRQLPEEGLKFMVYLQKENIIDESGMPKERFSAEFPKEGPSILRIQQVVRGDSAAYFCASSPDQETQYFGPGTRLLVL.

V and J are TRBV5-3 and TRBJ2-3; 8 positions match TRBD2. TRBV5-3 is designated an ORF whose function remains uncertain. The CDR3 length is 20 residues. Trimming at V came to 4 bases and at J to 0 bases, leaving 19 bases not matched to a gene. Written as DNA, the CDR3 is TGTGCCAGAAGCCCCTCATTTCTAGCGGGTGCTCCCGTTAGCACAGATACGCAGTATTTT. Residues: CARSPSFLAGAPVSTDTQYF.

The genes are TRBV7-2 and TRBJ2-7, with 11 bases that match TRBD2. Germline V gives CDR1 SGHTA, CDR2 FQGNSA. The CDR3 contains 16 residues. The ends lost 3 bases at V and 7 bases at J; junction bases unmatched: 11. CDR3 in DNA: TGTGCCAGCAGCTTGGGTAGCGGGAGGGCCGTAGGTGAGCAGTACTTC. It codes for CASSLGSGRAVGEQYF.

V and J are TRBV29-1 and TRBJ2-7; 7 bases fit TRBD2. The CDR3 sequence is 13 residues long. Germline CDR1 and CDR2: SQVTM and ANQGSEA. V lost 5 bases and J lost 1; bases outside the gene matches: 5. CDR3 nucleotide sequence: TGCAGCGTTCGTGTTAGCGGGTCCTACGAGCAGTACTTC. Its translation: CSVRVSGSYEQYF.

This chain connects TRBV12-5 to TRBJ1-1; no reliable D call. Trimming shortened V by 4 bases and J by 4 bases, and 10 bases separated the two germline ends. CDR3 length: 13 residues. Germline V gene sequence: CDR1 LGHNT, CDR2 FRNRAP. The CDR3 nucleotides read TGTGCTAGTGGTTATAATGTCGGCACTGAAGCTTTCTTT. Its translation is CASGYNVGTEAFF.

This chain connects TRBV6-1 to TRBJ1-2; a possible D gene is TRBD1 (5 bases). Germline V lookup: CDR1 MNHNS, CDR2 SASEGT. The CDR3 sequence is 13 residues long. V was clipped by 5 bases and J by 3 bases, with 10 bases between them. CDR3 residues: CASSHRGHYGYTF. CDR3 DNA: TGTGCCAGCAGTCACCGGGGACACTATGGCTACACCTTC.

This clone was counted only a few times. This chain connects TRBV15 to TRBJ2-2; D not resolved. Germline V gives CDR1 LNHNV, CDR2 YYDKDF (reference sequence). V lost 0 bases, J lost 1 base, and 6 bases lay in between. This CDR3 spans 15 amino acids. CDR3: CATSRETWNTGELFF. The CDR3 DNA follows: TGTGCCACCAGCAGAGAGACGTGGAACACCGGGGAGCTGTTTTTT.

This rearrangement joins TRBV5-4 to TRBJ2-1, with 7 nucleotides matching TRBD2. CDR3 length: 15 residues. V dropped 0 bases and J dropped 4; count of bases not matched to a gene: 4. Germline lookup yields CDR1 SGHNT and CDR2 YYREEE (reference sequence). The CDR3 nucleotides are TGTGCCAGCAGCTTGGCTAGCGGAGAATACAATGAGCAGTTCTTC. Translation: CASSLASGEYNEQFF.

The gene calls are TRBV28 and TRBJ1-1; weak D call: TRBD1 (5 bases). The CDR3 contains 14 residues. Trimming shortened V by 2 bases and J by 2 bases, and 9 bases separated the two germline ends. The germline gives CDR1 MDHEN, CDR2 SYDVKM. CDR3 protein: CASSLRGVNTEAFF. CDR3 coding DNA: TGTGCCAGCAGTTTAAGGGGTGTTAACACTGAAGCTTTCTTT. The whole variable domain, filled in from reference TRBV28 and TRBJ1-1, reads DVKVTQSSRYLVKRTGEKVFLECVQDMDHENMFWYRQDPGLGLRLIYFSYDVKMKEKGDIPEGYSVSREKKERFSLILESASTNQTSMYLCASSLRGVNTEAFFGQGTRLTVV.

The chain has TRBV4-2 and TRBJ2-2, with 8 positions matching TRBD2. The CDR3 spans 15 residues. Germline CDR1 and CDR2: LGHNA and YNFKEQ. The J segment lost 6 bases and the V segment lost 7 bases, leaving 10 bases of the junction unmatched. CDR3 protein: CASKDSGSEAGELFF. CDR3 nucleotides: TGTGCCAGCAAAGACAGCGGGAGTGAAGCCGGGGAGCTGTTTTTT.

This clone has more than one count but fewer than ten. This chain uses TRBV9 with TRBJ2-2; 10 nucleotides match TRBD2. The germline CDR1 and CDR2 sequences are SGDLS and YYNGEE. J lost 1 base, V lost 0 bases, and 6 bases had no gene match. The CDR3 runs 18 residues. The CDR3 sequence is CASSVGGSSGRNTGELFF. The CDR3 DNA reads as TGTGCCAGCAGCGTAGGGGGGTCTAGCGGGAGGAACACCGGGGAGCTGTTTTTT.

The chain recombines TRBV28 with TRBJ1-2; weak D call: TRBD1 (5 bases). Trimming left V 4 bases short and J 5 bases short, with 14 bases between. From germline, CDR1 is MDHEN and CDR2 SYDVKM. This CDR3 is 14 amino acids long. The CDR3 reads CASSSPPGRYGYTF. For the CDR3, the DNA is TGTGCCAGCAGTTCTCCCCCAGGGCGGTATGGCTACACCTTC.

This clone was observed a single time. The chain couples TRBV27 to TRBJ1-2; D may be TRBD1 (5 bases). The V gene lost 5 bases and the J gene lost 4 bases, with 23 bases spanning the gap. Germline lookup yields CDR1 MNHEY and CDR2 SMNVEV (reference sequence). CDR3 length equals 17 residues. CDR3 sequence (DNA): TGTGCCAGCAGTCCCGTTGGCCAGGGTCAAATCCCCTATGGCTACACCTTC. Its translation is CASSPVGQGQIPYGYTF.